The clone carrying this T cell receptor (beta chain) was seen only once. The data are from a study of blood T cell repertoires in COVID-19. Overall study context: Spain, Italy and the United States supplied samples that represented acute and convalescent COVID-19. T cells, B-cell-depleted T cells, or PBMCs provided the cDNA or gDNA that served as material.

The germline V gene encodes CDR1 LNHDA and CDR2 SQIVND (reference sequence). The CDR3 length is 17 residues. V lost 6 bases, J lost 0 bases, and 9 bases stayed unmatched. Authors' data handling: The assay estimated nucleated cells by amplifying reference gene primers. Profiled with immunoSEQ multiplex PCR; TCRdb holds only in-frame clones, not every one. V and J calls and clone size come straight from that table; D and trimming were deduced from the DNA. The table has about 150,000 clones, 87% seen once. This rearrangement joins TRBV19 to TRBJ1-1; 11 bases agree with TRBD1. The sequence derives from a man over 45 with active COVID-19. The specimen sequenced was peripheral blood. The CDR3 DNA reads as TGTGCCAGTAGAGGGACAGGGGGTAGAAGTATGAACACTGAAGCTTTCTTT. This codes for CASRGTGGRSMNTEAFF.